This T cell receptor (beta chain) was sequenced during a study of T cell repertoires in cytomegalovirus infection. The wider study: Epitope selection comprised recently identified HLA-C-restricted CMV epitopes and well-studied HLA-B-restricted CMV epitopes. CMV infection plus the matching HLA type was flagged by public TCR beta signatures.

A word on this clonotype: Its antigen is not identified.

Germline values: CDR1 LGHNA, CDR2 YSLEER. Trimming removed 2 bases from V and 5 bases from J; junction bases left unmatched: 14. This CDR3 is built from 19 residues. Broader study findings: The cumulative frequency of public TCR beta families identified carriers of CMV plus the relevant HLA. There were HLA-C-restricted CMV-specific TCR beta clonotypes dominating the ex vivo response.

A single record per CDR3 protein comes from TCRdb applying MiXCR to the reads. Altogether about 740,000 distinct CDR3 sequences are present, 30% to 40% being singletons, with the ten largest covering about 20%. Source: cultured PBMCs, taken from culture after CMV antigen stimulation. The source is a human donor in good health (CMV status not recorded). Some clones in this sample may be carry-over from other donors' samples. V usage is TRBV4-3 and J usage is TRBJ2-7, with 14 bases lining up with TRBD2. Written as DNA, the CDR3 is TGCGCCAGCAGCCAAAATCCGGGACTAGCGGGAGTAAAACTCGACGAGCAGTACTTC. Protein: CASSQNPGLAGVKLDEQYF.